The following is a T cell receptor beta chain sequence with its context. Its antigen is still unknown. TCRdb reanalysed the 5' RACE reads using MiXCR and keeps one entry per CDR3 protein. There are 400,000 to 450,000 distinct CDR3 sequences in the sample; around 20% occur only once, and 15% to 20% lies in the top ten. The sample originates from a study of T cells after yellow fever vaccination. CDR1 is SGHRS and CDR2 is YFSETQ in the germline V gene. V lost 4 bases and J lost 1, with 17 bases in between. CDR3 length equals 16 residues. Study observations and caveats: CD4 and CD8 compartments shared a small share of clonotypes. Peak timing came faster in the weaker secondary response, day 5 versus 15. Most clones from primary vaccination were detected again post-booster (around 95% CD4, around 90% CD8). FACS-sorted repertoires could harbor abundant contaminating bulk-population clonotypes.

V is TRBV5-1 and J is TRBJ1-1; TRBD1 is a possible D gene (5 bases). The sequence derives from a young man who received the YFV17D yellow fever vaccine. The specimen comprised PBMCs, sampled before the yellow fever booster vaccination. The CDR3 region is CASSRGPGTANTEAFF. The CDR3 DNA reads TGCGCCAGCAGCCGCGGTCCCGGGACGGCGAACACTGAAGCTTTCTTT. Complete variable domain (other parts from reference TRBV5-1 and TRBJ1-1): KAGVTQTPRYLIKTRGQQVTLSCSPISGHRSVSWYQQTPGQGLQFLFEYFSETQRNKGNFPGRFSGRQFSNSRSEMNVSTLELGDSALYLCASSRGPGTANTEAFFGQGTRLTVV.